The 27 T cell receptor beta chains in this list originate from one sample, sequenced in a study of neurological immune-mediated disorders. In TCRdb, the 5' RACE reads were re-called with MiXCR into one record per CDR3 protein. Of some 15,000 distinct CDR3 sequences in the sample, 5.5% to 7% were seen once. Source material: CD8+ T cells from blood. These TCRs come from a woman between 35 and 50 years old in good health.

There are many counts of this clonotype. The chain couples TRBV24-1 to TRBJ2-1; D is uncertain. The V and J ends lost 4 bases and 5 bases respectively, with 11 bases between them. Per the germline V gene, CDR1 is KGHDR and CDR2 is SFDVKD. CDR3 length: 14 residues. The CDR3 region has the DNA TGTGCCACCAGTGACTCTCGGACGGACAATGAGCAGTTCTTC. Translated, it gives CATSDSRTDNEQFF.

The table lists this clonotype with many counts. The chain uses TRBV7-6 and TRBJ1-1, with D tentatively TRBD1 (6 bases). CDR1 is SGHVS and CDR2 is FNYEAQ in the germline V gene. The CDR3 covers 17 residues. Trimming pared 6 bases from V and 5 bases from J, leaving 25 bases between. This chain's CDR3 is CASSLGRGGSMGTEAFF. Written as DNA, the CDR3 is TGTGCCAGCAGTCTAGGGAGGGGGGGGTCTATGGGAACTGAAGCTTTCTTT.

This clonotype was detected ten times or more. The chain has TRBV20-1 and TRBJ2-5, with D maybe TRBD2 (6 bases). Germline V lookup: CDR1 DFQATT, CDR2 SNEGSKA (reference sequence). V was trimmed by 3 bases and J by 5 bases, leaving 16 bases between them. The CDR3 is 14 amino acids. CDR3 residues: CSARGGSEIETQYF. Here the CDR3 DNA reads TGCAGTGCTAGGGGGGGAAGCGAGATTGAGACCCAGTACTTC.

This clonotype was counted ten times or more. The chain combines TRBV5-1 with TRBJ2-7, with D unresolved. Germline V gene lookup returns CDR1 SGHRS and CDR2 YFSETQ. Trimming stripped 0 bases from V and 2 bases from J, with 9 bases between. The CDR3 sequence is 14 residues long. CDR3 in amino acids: CASSLVPDPYEQYF. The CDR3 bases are TGCGCCAGCAGCTTGGTACCTGATCCCTACGAGCAGTACTTC.

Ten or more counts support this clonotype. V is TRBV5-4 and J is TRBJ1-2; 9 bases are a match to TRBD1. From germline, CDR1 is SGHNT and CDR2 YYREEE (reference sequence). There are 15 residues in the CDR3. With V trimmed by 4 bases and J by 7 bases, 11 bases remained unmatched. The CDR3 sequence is CASSIHRGRVFGYTF. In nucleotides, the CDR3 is TGTGCCAGCAGCATTCACAGGGGGCGGGTTTTTGGCTACACCTTC.

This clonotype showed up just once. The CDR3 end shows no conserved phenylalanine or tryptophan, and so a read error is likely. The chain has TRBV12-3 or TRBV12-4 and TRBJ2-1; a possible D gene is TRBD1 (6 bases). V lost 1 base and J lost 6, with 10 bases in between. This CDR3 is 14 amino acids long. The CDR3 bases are TGTGCCAGCAGTTTAGGCAGGGGCCCCAATGAGCAGTTCCTC. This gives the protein CASSLGRGPNEQFL.

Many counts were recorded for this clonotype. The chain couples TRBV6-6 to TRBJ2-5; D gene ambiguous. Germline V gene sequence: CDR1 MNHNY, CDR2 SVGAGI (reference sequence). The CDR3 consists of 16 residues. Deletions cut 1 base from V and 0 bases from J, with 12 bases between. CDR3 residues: CASSYWGTVNQETQYF. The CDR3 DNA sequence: TGTGCCAGCAGTTACTGGGGAACGGTAAACCAAGAGACCCAGTACTTC.

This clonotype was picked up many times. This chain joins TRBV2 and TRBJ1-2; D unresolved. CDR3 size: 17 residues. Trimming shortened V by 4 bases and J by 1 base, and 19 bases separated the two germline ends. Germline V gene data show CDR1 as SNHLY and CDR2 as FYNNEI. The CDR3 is CASSGSPIDQINYGYTF. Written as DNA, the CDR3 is TGTGCCAGCAGTGGGTCCCCGATCGACCAGATTAACTATGGCTACACCTTC.

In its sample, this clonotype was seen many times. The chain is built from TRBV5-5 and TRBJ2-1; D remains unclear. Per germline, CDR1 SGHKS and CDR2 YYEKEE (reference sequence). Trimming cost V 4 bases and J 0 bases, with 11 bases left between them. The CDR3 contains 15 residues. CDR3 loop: CASSVESSSYNEQFF. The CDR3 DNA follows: TGTGCCAGCAGCGTTGAGTCGAGCTCCTACAATGAGCAGTTCTTC.

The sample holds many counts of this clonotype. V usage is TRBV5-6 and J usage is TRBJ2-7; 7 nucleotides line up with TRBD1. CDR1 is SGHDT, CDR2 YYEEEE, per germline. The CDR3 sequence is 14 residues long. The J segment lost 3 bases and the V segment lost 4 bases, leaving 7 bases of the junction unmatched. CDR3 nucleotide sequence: TGTGCCAGCAGCACGCCGACAGGGCTCTACGAGCAGTACTTC. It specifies CASSTPTGLYEQYF.

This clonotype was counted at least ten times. CDR3 sequence: CASSGGALKEQYF. The CDR3, as DNA: TGTGCCAGCAGTGGGGGGGCTCTAAAGGAGCAGTACTTC. This chain uses TRBV5-5 with TRBJ2-7; tentatively, D is TRBD2 (7 bases). This CDR3 comprises 13 residues. Trimming pared 5 bases from V and 7 bases from J, leaving 16 bases between. Germline V gene lookup returns CDR1 SGHKS and CDR2 YYEKEE (reference sequence). Full variable domain (remainder filled in from reference TRBV5-5 and TRBJ2-7): DAGVTQSPTHLIKTRGQQVTLRCSPISGHKSVSWYQQVLGQGPQFIFQYYEKEERGRGNFPDRFSARQFPNYSSELNVNALLLGDSALYLCASSGGALKEQYFGPGTRLTVT.

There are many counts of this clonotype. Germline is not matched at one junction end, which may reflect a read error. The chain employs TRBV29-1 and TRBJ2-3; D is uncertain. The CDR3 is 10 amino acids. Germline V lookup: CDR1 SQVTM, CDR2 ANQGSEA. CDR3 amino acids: CSVGSDTQYF. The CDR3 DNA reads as TGCAGCGTTGGTTCAGACACGCAGTATTTT.

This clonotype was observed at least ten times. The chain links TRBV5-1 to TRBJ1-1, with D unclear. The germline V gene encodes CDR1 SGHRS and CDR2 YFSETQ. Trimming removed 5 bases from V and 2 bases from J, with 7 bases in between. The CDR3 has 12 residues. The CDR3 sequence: CASRNSNTEAFF. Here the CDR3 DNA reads TGCGCCAGCAGGAACAGTAACACTGAAGCTTTCTTT.

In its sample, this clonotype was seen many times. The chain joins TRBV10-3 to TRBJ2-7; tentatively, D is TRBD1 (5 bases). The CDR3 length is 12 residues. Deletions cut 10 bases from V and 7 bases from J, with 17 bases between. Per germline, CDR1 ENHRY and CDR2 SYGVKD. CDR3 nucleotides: TGTGCCACAGGAAGGGGCGACCAAGAGCAGTACTTC. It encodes CATGRGDQEQYF.

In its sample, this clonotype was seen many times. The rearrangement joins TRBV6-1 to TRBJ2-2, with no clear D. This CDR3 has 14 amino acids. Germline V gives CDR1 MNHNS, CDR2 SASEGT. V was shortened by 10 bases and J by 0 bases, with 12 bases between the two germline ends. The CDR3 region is CAIDAPPNTGELFF. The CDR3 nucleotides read TGTGCCATCGACGCACCTCCGAACACCGGGGAGCTGTTTTTT.

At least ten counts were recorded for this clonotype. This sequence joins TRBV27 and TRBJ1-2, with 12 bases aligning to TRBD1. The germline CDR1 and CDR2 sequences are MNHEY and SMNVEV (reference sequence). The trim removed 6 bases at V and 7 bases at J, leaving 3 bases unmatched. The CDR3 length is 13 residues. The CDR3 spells CASRGTGGGGYTF. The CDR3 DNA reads TGTGCCAGCAGAGGGACAGGGGGCGGTGGCTACACCTTC.

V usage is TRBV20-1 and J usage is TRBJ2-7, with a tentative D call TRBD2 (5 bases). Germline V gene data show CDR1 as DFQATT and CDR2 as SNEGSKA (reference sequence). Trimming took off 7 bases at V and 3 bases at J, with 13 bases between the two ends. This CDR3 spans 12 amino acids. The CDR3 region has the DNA TGCAGTGAAAGCGGCAGGCACTACGAGCAGTACTTC. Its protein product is CSESGRHYEQYF.

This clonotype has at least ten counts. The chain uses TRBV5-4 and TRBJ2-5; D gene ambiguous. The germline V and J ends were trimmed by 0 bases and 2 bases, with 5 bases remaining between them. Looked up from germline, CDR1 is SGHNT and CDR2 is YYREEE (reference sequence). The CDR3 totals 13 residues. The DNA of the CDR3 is TGTGCCAGCAGCTTGGTTCCGCAAGAGACCCAGTACTTC. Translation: CASSLVPQETQYF.

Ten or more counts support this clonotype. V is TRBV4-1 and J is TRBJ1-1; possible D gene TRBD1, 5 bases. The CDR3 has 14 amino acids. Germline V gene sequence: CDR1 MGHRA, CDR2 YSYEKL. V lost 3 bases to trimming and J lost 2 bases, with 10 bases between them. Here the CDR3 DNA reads TGCGCCAGCAGCCAGGGAGACAGCAACACTGAAGCTTTCTTT. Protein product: CASSQGDSNTEAFF.

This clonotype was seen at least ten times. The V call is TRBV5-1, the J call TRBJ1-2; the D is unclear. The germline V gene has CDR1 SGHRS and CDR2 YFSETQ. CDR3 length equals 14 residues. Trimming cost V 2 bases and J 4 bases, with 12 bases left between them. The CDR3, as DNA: TGCGCCAGCAGCTTCGTCTGGCCGAGCTATGGCTACACCTTC. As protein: CASSFVWPSYGYTF.

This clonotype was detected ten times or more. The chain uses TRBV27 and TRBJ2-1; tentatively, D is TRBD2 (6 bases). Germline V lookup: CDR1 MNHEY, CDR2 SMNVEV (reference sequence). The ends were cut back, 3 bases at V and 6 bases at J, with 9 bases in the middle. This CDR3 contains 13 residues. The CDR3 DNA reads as TGTGCCAGCAGTTTCGGGAGAGTCAATGAGCAGTTCTTC. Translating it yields CASSFGRVNEQFF.

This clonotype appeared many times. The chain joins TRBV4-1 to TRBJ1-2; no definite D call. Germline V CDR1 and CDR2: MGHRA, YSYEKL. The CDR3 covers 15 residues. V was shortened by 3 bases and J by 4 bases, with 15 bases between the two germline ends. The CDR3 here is CASSHAREWIYGYTF. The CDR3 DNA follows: TGCGCCAGCAGCCACGCCCGGGAGTGGATCTATGGCTACACCTTC.

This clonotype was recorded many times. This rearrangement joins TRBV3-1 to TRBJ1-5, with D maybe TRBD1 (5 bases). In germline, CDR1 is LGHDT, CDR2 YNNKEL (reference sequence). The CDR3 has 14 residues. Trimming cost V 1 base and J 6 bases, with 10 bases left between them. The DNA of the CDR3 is TGTGCCAGCAGCCAAGGTGAGGGGAGTCAGCCCCAGCATTTT. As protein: CASSQGEGSQPQHF.

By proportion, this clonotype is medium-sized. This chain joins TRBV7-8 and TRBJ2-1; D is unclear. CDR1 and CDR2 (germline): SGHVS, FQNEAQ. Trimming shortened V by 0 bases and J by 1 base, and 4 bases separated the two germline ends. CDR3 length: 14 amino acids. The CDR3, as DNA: TGTGCCAGCAGCTTAGCAGGTTCCTACAATGAGCAGTTCTTC. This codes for CASSLAGSYNEQFF.

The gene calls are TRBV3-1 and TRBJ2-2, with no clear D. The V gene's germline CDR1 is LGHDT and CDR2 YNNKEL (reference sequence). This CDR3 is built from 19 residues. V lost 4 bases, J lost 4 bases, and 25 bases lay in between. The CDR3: CASSRRQGRKAVSTGELFF. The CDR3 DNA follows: TGTGCCAGCAGCCGACGCCAAGGACGGAAGGCTGTGAGCACCGGGGAGCTGTTTTTT.

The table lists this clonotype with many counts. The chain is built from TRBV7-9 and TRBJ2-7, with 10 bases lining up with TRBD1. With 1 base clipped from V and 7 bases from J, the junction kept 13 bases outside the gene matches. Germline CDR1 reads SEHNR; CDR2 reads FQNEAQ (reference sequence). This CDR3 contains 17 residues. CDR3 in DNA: TGTGCCAGCAGCTTAGGTCCGACCGGGACAGGGGTTAGGGAGCAGTACTTC. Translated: CASSLGPTGTGVREQYF.

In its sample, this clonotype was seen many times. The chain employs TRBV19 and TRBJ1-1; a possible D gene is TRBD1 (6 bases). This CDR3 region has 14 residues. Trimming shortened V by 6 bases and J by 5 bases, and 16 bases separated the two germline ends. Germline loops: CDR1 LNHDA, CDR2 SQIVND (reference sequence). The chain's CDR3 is CASSPPQGGTEAFF. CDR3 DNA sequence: TGTGCCAGTAGCCCGCCACAGGGAGGGACTGAAGCTTTCTTT.